One and the same sample provided the 4 T cell receptor beta chains below, sequenced in a study of T-cell memory formation after mild COVID-19. Using its own MiXCR run on the 5' RACE reads, TCRdb lists one record per CDR3 protein. The sample includes roughly 170,000 distinct CDR3 sequences, around 20% seen only once; the top ten take roughly 3.8%. The sample comprised PBMCs or a T cell subset sorted from them (not recorded which). Source of these receptors: a young man who had mild COVID-19 (a few samples of this study predate the infection). Cell type and time point are not known.

This rearrangement joins TRBV6-5 to TRBJ2-3; D is perhaps TRBD1 (5 bases). Trimming left V 2 bases short and J 9 bases short, with 18 bases between. From germline, CDR1 is MNHEY and CDR2 SVGAGI. The CDR3 spans 15 residues. The CDR3 spells CASSYALPRTGTQYF. DNA of the CDR3: TGTGCCAGCAGTTACGCTCTACCTAGAACAGGCACGCAGTATTTT.

The chain recombines TRBV28 with TRBJ2-7; D perhaps matches TRBD1 (6 bases). V was cut by 4 bases and J by 3 bases, with 19 bases left in between. Germline V gene sequence: CDR1 MDHEN, CDR2 SYDVKM. The CDR3 loop spans 16 amino acids. CDR3 region: CASSSPGSGHNYEQYV. CDR3 coding DNA: TGTGCCAGCAGTTCGCCTGGCTCGGGACACAACTACGAGCAGTACGTC.

V and J are TRBV7-2 and TRBJ2-2; D is possibly TRBD2 (6 bases). The V end was cut by 6 bases, the J end by 6 bases, with 14 bases between. Germline V gene lookup returns CDR1 SGHTA and CDR2 FQGNSA. This CDR3 is 14 amino acids long. CDR3 nucleotides: TGTGCCAGCAGGGAGGGTGTTTTTGCCGGGGAGCTGTTTTTT. Amino acids: CASREGVFAGELFF.

This clonotype was detected only a few times. The chain has TRBV7-9 and TRBJ2-1; D gene unclear. Germline CDR1 reads SEHNR; CDR2 reads FQNEAQ (reference sequence). V was trimmed by 7 bases and J by 4 bases, leaving 14 bases between them. This CDR3 spans 14 amino acids. CDR3 protein: CASTWAVEYNEQFF. CDR3 nucleotide sequence: TGTGCCAGCACCTGGGCTGTAGAGTACAATGAGCAGTTCTTC.